This is a list of T cell receptor beta chains from one sample in a study of a mutant IDH1 vaccine in newly diagnosed glioma. These receptors' antigens are unknown. Only in-frame clones appear in the TCRdb table, and some are missing; sequencing was by immunoSEQ multiplex PCR. The data contain some 57,000 clones, 76% of them singletons. The starting material was PBMCs, obtained from a glioma patient whose treatment included an IDH1 peptide vaccine. The receptors shown here come from a woman between 40 and 55 years old with glioma. Some clones in this sample may be carry-over from other donors' samples. CDR3s include the opening cysteine and the closing phenylalanine or tryptophan. Fields, in order: J gene, V gene, clone size, D gene, CDR3 protein, CDR3 DNA. D genes are given only for firm matches. Rows may omit the clone size; those that give it use once, few, many or a size class.

TRBJ1-2 TRBV6-5 - - CASSYLQGRVNYGYTF TGTGCCAGCAGTTACCTCCAGGGGAGGGTTAACTATGGCTACACCTTC
TRBJ2-4 TRBV27 - - CASRTGGNIQYF TGTGCCAGCAGGACCGGGGGAAACATTCAGTACTTC
TRBJ1-5 TRBV2 few - CATQPGPTQSQPQHF TGTGCCACTCAACCTGGACCGACGCAAAGTCAGCCCCAGCATTTT
TRBJ1-1 TRBV6-5 - - CASRHWGTEAFF TGTGCCAGCAGACATTGGGGCACTGAAGCTTTCTTT
TRBJ2-7 TRBV29-1 - TRBD2 CSVSRGAGEQYF TGCAGCGTTTCTAGGGGAGCGGGGGAGCAGTACTTC
TRBJ1-4 TRBV15 - - CATSGSFEKLFF TGTGCCACCAGCGGATCCTTTGAAAAACTGTTTTTT
TRBJ2-3 TRBV9 once - CASSPAGGGSGDTQYF TGTGCCAGCAGCCCCGCCGGTGGGGGGAGTGGAGATACGCAGTATTTT
TRBJ2-3 TRBV6-5 - TRBD2 CASSHWTSGAHTQYF TGTGCCAGCAGTCATTGGACTAGCGGGGCCCATACGCAGTATTTT
TRBJ2-7 TRBV4-3 - - CASSNWGTSYEQYF TGCGCCAGCAGCAACTGGGGAACCTCCTACGAGCAGTACTTC
TRBJ2-7 TRBV23-1 few - CASTDLYEQYF TGCGCCAGCACCGACCTCTACGAGCAGTACTTC
TRBJ1-2 TRBV6-6 - - CASSYSSDQREYGYTF TGTGCCAGCAGTTACTCGAGCGATCAAAGGGAGTATGGCTACACCTTC
TRBJ1-2 TRBV27 - TRBD1 CASRPSATQGAGYGYTF TGTGCCAGCCGACCTTCCGCAACCCAGGGGGCTGGCTATGGCTACACCTTC
TRBJ1-2 TRBV12-5 - - CASGLTPRVGYTF TGTGCTAGTGGTTTGACGCCGAGGGTTGGCTACACCTTC
TRBJ1-2 TRBV4-1 - - CASSLLGANANYGYTF TGCGCCAGCAGCCTCCTGGGCGCGAATGCTAACTATGGCTACACCTTC
TRBJ1-2 TRBV19 - - CASRRVPEEVVNYGYTF TGTGCCAGTCGCCGTGTCCCGGAAGAGGTCGTAAACTATGGCTACACCTTC
TRBJ1-2 TRBV6-5 few - CASSYAGNYTF TGTGCCAGCAGTTACGCGGGGAACTACACCTTC
TRBJ1-1 TRBV29-1 - - CSVSFRGAVTEAFF TGCAGCGTATCGTTCCGAGGGGCCGTTACTGAAGCTTTCTTT
TRBJ1-5 TRBV6-1 - TRBD1 CASRTGGNGQPQHF TGTGCCAGCAGGACAGGGGGCAATGGTCAGCCCCAGCATTTT
TRBJ2-7 TRBV5-1 - - CASSQTDAYEQYF TGCGCCAGCAGCCAGACAGACGCCTACGAGCAGTACTTC
TRBJ1-1 TRBV18 - - CASSPLGGTNTEAFF TGTGCCAGCTCCCCACTCGGGGGGACGAACACTGAAGCTTTCTTT
TRBJ1-4 TRBV10-3 - TRBD1 CAISESSGTGFLSTNEKLFF TGTGCCATCAGTGAGTCTAGCGGGACAGGGTTTTTGTCCACTAATGAAAAACTGTTTTTT
TRBJ1-1 TRBV7-8 once TRBD1 CASSLGQGRRTEAFF TGTGCCAGCAGCTTAGGACAGGGGAGAAGAACTGAAGCTTTCTTT
TRBJ1-6 TRBV18 - - CASSPAAQGNSPLHF TGTGCCAGCTCACCAGCGGCACAGGGTAATTCACCCCTCCACTTT
TRBJ1-2 TRBV6-6 - TRBD1 CASRYTGDYGYTF TGTGCCAGCAGATATACAGGGGACTATGGCTACACCTTC
TRBJ2-1 TRBV25-1 - TRBD2 CASNPSGSYNEQFF TGTGCCAGCAACCCTAGCGGGAGCTACAATGAGCAGTTCTTC
TRBJ1-2 TRBV2 - - CARRDPNFGYYGYTF TGTGCCAGAAGGGACCCTAATTTCGGGTACTATGGCTACACCTTC
TRBJ2-7 TRBV6-6 - - CASSYSTVQGSYEQYF TGTGCCAGCAGTTACTCGACAGTACAGGGATCTTACGAGCAGTACTTC
TRBJ2-5 TRBV5-1 - TRBD1 CASSPGQGGIETQYF TGCGCCAGCAGCCCCGGACAGGGGGGTATAGAGACCCAGTACTTC
TRBJ1-3 TRBV6-5 few - CASSYSFESSGNTIYF TGTGCCAGCAGTTACTCGTTTGAGAGCTCTGGAAACACCATATATTTT
TRBJ1-5 TRBV4-2 few - CASSQESTNQPQHF TGTGCCAGCAGCCAAGAATCGACTAATCAGCCCCAGCATTTT
TRBJ2-7 TRBV5-1 - TRBD1 CASSLLPGQGYYEQYF TGCGCCAGCAGCTTGCTTCCGGGACAGGGTTACTACGAGCAGTACTTC
TRBJ1-2 TRBV9 - TRBD1 CASSASGGTNYGYTF TGTGCCAGCAGCGCTTCAGGGGGAACGAACTATGGCTACACCTTC
TRBJ2-7 TRBV7-8 once TRBD1 CASSFTDGQAPGEQYF TGTGCCAGCAGCTTTACGGATGGACAGGCCCCTGGCGAGCAGTACTTC
TRBJ2-3 TRBV19 - - CASSIPVAFTDTQYF TGTGCCAGTAGTATTCCGGTGGCTTTCACAGATACGCAGTATTTT
TRBJ1-2 TRBV29-1 - TRBD1 CSVAGTGYGYTF TGCAGCGTTGCCGGGACAGGGTATGGCTACACCTTC
TRBJ2-7 TRBV27 - TRBD2 CASSFLAGSVGEQYF TGTGCCAGCAGTTTCCTAGCGGGATCGGTCGGCGAGCAGTACTTC
TRBJ2-7 TRBV5-1 - - CASSLGQGPYEQYF TGCGCCAGCAGCTTGGGGCAGGGCCCCTACGAGCAGTACTTC
TRBJ2-5 TRBV11-2 - TRBD2 CASSPLAGGPKAQYF TGTGCCAGCAGCCCCTTAGCGGGGGGCCCCAAGGCCCAGTACTTC
TRBJ1-2 TRBV10-1 - - CASSEGSVRYTF TGCGCCAGCAGTGAGGGCAGTGTACGCTACACCTTC
TRBJ1-2 TRBV7-3 - - CASSLKPTGLYGYTF TGTGCCAGCAGCTTAAAGCCTACAGGGCTCTATGGCTACACCTTC
TRBJ2-7 TRBV10-2 - - CASSESGGHTYEQYF TGCGCCAGCAGTGAGTCGGGGGGACATACCTACGAGCAGTACTTC
TRBJ2-3 TRBV5-1 - - CASSLRGLGTDTQYF TGCGCCAGCAGCCTCCGGGGACTCGGCACAGATACGCAGTATTTT
TRBJ2-3 TRBV29-1 few - CSAVPLMGTDTQYF TGCAGCGCCGTCCCCCTCATGGGCACAGATACGCAGTATTTT
TRBJ2-7 TRBV25-1 few TRBD1 CASSPRQGAVYEQYF TGTGCCAGCTCCCCTCGACAGGGTGCCGTCTACGAGCAGTACTTC
TRBJ2-2 TRBV27 once - CASSLWAGELFF TGTGCCAGCAGTTTATGGGCCGGGGAGCTGTTTTTT
TRBJ1-5 TRBV14 - - CASSQPGQPQHF TGTGCCAGCAGCCAGCCGGGTCAGCCCCAGCATTTT
TRBJ2-1 TRBV7-6 - TRBD2 CASSSLAGGGEQFF TGTGCCAGCAGCTCACTAGCGGGGGGGGGTGAGCAGTTCTTC
TRBJ1-2 TRBV7-2 - - CASSLGPLARTFYGYTF TGTGCCAGCAGCTTAGGGCCGCTGGCCAGGACGTTCTATGGCTACACCTTC
TRBJ1-5 TRBV6-5 - - CASSPRQGRGPQHF TGTGCCAGCAGCCCTCGCCAGGGGAGGGGGCCCCAGCATTTT
TRBJ1-4 TRBV25-1 - - CASSEGNRNEKLFF TGTGCCAGCAGTGAGGGGAATCGGAATGAAAAACTGTTTTTT
TRBJ2-3 TRBV29-1 - - CSAGGASTDTQYF TGCAGCGCTGGGGGGGCAAGCACAGATACGCAGTATTTT
TRBJ2-1 TRBV5-4 few - CASSLLQTGEQFF TGTGCCAGCAGCTTGCTACAGACGGGTGAGCAGTTCTTC
TRBJ1-2 TRBV30 few TRBD1 CAWSVSTGTGDYGYTF TGTGCCTGGAGTGTGTCTACCGGGACAGGGGATTATGGCTACACCTTC
TRBJ1-2 TRBV6-5 - - CASSGLGYYGYTF TGTGCCAGCTCCGGGTTGGGTTACTATGGCTACACCTTC
TRBJ1-5 TRBV27 - TRBD1 CASSPDRGASGQPQHF TGTGCCAGCAGTCCCGACAGGGGGGCGTCTGGTCAGCCCCAGCATTTT
TRBJ1-5 TRBV5-6 once - CACSLAGTNQPQHF TGTGCCTGCAGCTTGGCGGGCACCAATCAGCCCCAGCATTTT
TRBJ2-7 TRBV19 - TRBD1 CASRRYHGTGKSYEQYF TGTGCCAGTAGGAGGTATCACGGGACAGGGAAGTCCTACGAGCAGTACTTC
TRBJ2-7 TRBV6-1 - - CASTGRVDEQYF TGTGCCAGCACCGGCAGGGTGGACGAGCAGTACTTC
TRBJ1-2 TRBV4-3 - - CASSQDVARGGIGYTF TGCGCCAGCAGCCAAGATGTGGCAAGAGGGGGAATAGGCTACACCTTC
TRBJ1-2 TRBV7-2 - TRBD1 CASSFGTAADGYTF TGTGCCAGCAGCTTTGGGACAGCCGCGGATGGCTACACCTTC